The 14 T cell receptor beta chains given below trace back to one sample, sequenced in a study of blood T cell repertoires in COVID-19. Using immunoSEQ multiplex PCR, the repertoire was profiled, and TCRdb retains in-frame clones only, with some absent. Here the sample spans nearly 80,000 clones, around 90% being singletons. Material: peripheral blood. These TCRs come from a woman aged 80 or over with acute or convalescent COVID-19.

This chain connects TRBV21-1 to TRBJ1-2; TRBD1, the D gene given by the table, was not confirmed from the DNA. TRBV21-1 is annotated as a pseudogene. The CDR3 spans 16 residues. The CDR3, as DNA: TGTGCCAGCAGCAAAGATCCCAGGGGGCCTCTCCATGGCTACACCTTC. It translates to CASSKDPRGPLHGYTF.

J is TRBJ2-3 and V is TRBV13; 9 nucleotides line up with TRBD2. Germline lookup yields CDR1 PRHDT and CDR2 FYEKMQ (reference sequence). Trimming removed 8 bases from V and 3 bases from J; junction bases left unmatched: 9. CDR3 size: 15 residues. Here the CDR3 DNA reads TGTGCCAGCGGTTGGCGGGGGGGCGGGACAGATACGCAGTATTTT. This codes for CASGWRGGGTDTQYF.

The chain is built from TRBV10-3 and TRBJ2-7; TRBD2 aligns across 14 bases. The CDR3 extends over 18 amino acids. Germline V gene data show CDR1 as ENHRY and CDR2 as SYGVKD. Trimming at V came to 4 bases and at J to 1 base, leaving 9 bases not matched to a gene. The CDR3 DNA follows: TGTGCCATCAGTGCCTTCCGGACTAGCGGGAGGTCATCCTACGAGCAGTACTTC. This sequence encodes CAISAFRTSGRSSYEQYF.

The genes are TRBV28 and TRBJ1-4; possible D gene TRBD1, 6 bases. The CDR3 totals 14 residues. The germline V gene encodes CDR1 MDHEN and CDR2 SYDVKM. Trimming took 6 bases from V and 6 from J, leaving 14 bases between them. The CDR3 DNA sequence: TGTGCCAGCAGCTACGGGACACGTTATGAAAAACTGTTTTTT. It codes for CASSYGTRYEKLFF.

The chain is built from TRBV5-5 and TRBJ1-4, with TRBD1 identical over 12 bases. CDR3 length: 16 amino acids. Germline V gene sequence: CDR1 SGHKS, CDR2 YYEKEE (reference sequence). Trimming removed 4 bases from V and 8 bases from J; junction bases left unmatched: 9. The CDR3 loop is CASSIPGQGADEKLFF. CDR3 DNA sequence: TGTGCCAGCAGCATACCGGGACAGGGGGCGGACGAAAAACTGTTTTTT.

The J gene is TRBJ2-3, the V gene TRBV5-1; 11 bases fit TRBD1. V trimming: 4 bases; J trimming: 0 bases; junction bases outside the gene matches: 4. CDR3 length: 16 amino acids. The germline V gene has CDR1 SGHRS and CDR2 YFSETQ. The CDR3 reads CASSEDRGLSTDTQYF. The CDR3 coding sequence is TGCGCCAGCAGCGAGGACAGGGGGCTAAGCACAGATACGCAGTATTTT.

The chain carries TRBV11-2 and TRBJ1-2; no firm D call. Trimming took off 5 bases at V and 6 bases at J, with 13 bases between the two ends. Germline CDR1 and CDR2: SGHAT and FQNNGV. CDR3 size: 13 residues. Here the CDR3 reads CASSPPDKHGYTF. CDR3 DNA: TGTGCCAGCAGCCCCCCTGACAAGCATGGCTACACCTTC.

The gene calls are TRBV6-2 or TRBV6-3 and TRBJ2-1; 9 bases fit TRBD1. The CDR3 is 15 residues long. Germline lookup yields CDR1 MNHEY and CDR2 SVGEGT. Losses at the gene ends were 6 bases for V and 7 bases for J; bases not matched to a gene: 10. The CDR3: CASSRPGQGRNEQFF. CDR3 in DNA: TGTGCCAGCAGCCGCCCGGGACAGGGACGAAATGAGCAGTTCTTC.

The chain joins TRBV4-3 to TRBJ1-6; possible D gene TRBD1, 6 bases. The CDR3 totals 13 residues. V lost 3 bases and J lost 10, with 10 bases in between. Germline V gene lookup returns CDR1 LGHNA and CDR2 YSLEER. The CDR3 DNA is TGCGCCAGCAGCCAGACAGGAACCTCACCCCTCCACTTT. Amino acids: CASSQTGTSPLHF.

This rearrangement joins TRBV9 to TRBJ1-4, with D maybe TRBD1 (5 bases). This CDR3 has 15 amino acids. V was pared by 4 bases and J by 4 bases, with 14 bases between. From germline, CDR1 is SGDLS and CDR2 YYNGEE. Here the CDR3 reads CASSTDPGLNEKLFF. DNA of the CDR3: TGTGCCAGCAGCACCGACCCAGGGCTTAATGAAAAACTGTTTTTT.

The V call is TRBV3-1 (or the pseudogene TRBV3-2), the J call TRBJ1-3; the match to TRBD1 covers 7 bases. The V and J ends lost 5 bases and 5 bases, in that order; junction bases with no gene match: 6. The CDR3 runs to 14 residues. Germline V gene lookup returns CDR1 LGHDT and CDR2 YNNKEL (reference sequence). The CDR3 coding sequence is TGTGCCAGCAGCTTGACAGGGCTGAGAAACACCATATATTTT. This translates into CASSLTGLRNTIYF.

This clone was found once. J is TRBJ2-7 and V is TRBV7-9; 9 nucleotides align to TRBD1. This CDR3 is 17 amino acids long. The V segment lost 5 bases and the J segment 2 bases; nucleotides outside the gene matches: 13. CDR1 SEHNR and CDR2 FQNEAQ come from the germline V gene (reference sequence). The CDR3 loop is CASSAVGTGWDPYEQYF. As DNA, the CDR3 is TGTGCCAGCAGCGCTGTCGGGACAGGGTGGGATCCCTACGAGCAGTACTTC.

The chain couples TRBV20-1 to TRBJ1-2, with TRBD1 identical over 11 bases. This CDR3 is 14 amino acids long. V trimming: 3 bases; J trimming: 9 bases; junction bases outside the gene matches: 9. Germline V gene sequence: CDR1 DFQATT, CDR2 SNEGSKA (reference sequence). The CDR3 spells CSASFGQGALSYTF. CDR3 nucleotides: TGCAGTGCTAGTTTCGGACAGGGGGCACTGAGCTACACCTTC.

J is TRBJ1-5 and V is TRBV3-1 (or the pseudogene TRBV3-2); 7 positions match TRBD1. The CDR3 covers 15 residues. J gave up 5 bases and V 4 bases, and 8 bases lay outside the gene matches. Germline lookup yields CDR1 LGHDT and CDR2 YNNKEL (reference sequence). The CDR3 nucleotides read TGTGCCAGCAGCCGTACAGGGGCCGAATATCAGCCCCAGCATTTT. Translating gives CASSRTGAEYQPQHF.